This TCR beta chain was obtained from a study of sequential checkpoint blockade in melanoma. The overall study: Patients were randomized 1:1 to nivolumab-then-ipilimumab or ipilimumab-then-nivolumab first-line. Maintenance nivolumab came after either treatment sequence.

The protocol was immunoSEQ multiplex PCR, while the TCRdb copy is restricted to in-frame clones and leaves out a portion. Here the sample spans 34,000 or so clones, 82% being singletons. As to treatment: randomized to nivolumab then ipilimumab (arm A) or the reverse (arm B). None of the patients previously received DNA-damaging chemotherapy. Live CD3+CD8+ CD19− CD56− cells were sorted from PBMCs. V was shortened by 4 bases and J by 7 bases, with 14 bases between the two germline ends. The CDR3 spans 14 residues. CDR1 and CDR2 (germline): MNHEY, SMNVEV (reference sequence). The sequence came from a human donor with melanoma. Source: CD8+ T cells sorted from blood (inferred from file names), taken from a patient given nivolumab and ipilimumab in sequence. The V gene is TRBV27, the J gene TRBJ1-5; D ambiguous. The CDR3: CASSYSGVGQPQHF. The CDR3 region has the DNA TGTGCCAGCAGTTACTCCGGGGTGGGGCAGCCCCAGCATTTT.